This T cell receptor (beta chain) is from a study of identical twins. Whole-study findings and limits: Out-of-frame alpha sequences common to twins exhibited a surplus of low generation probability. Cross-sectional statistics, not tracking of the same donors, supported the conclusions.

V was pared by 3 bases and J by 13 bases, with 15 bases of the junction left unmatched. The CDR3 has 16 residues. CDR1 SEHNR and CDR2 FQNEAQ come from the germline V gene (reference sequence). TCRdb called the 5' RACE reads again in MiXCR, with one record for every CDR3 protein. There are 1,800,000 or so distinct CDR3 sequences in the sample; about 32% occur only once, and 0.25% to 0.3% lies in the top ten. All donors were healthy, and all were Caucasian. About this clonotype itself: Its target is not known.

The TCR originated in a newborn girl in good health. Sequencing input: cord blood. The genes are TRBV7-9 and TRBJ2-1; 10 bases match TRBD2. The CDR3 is CASSFKEREGIPSQFF. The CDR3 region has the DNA TGTGCCAGCAGCTTTAAGGAGCGGGAGGGTATACCCTCACAGTTCTTC.